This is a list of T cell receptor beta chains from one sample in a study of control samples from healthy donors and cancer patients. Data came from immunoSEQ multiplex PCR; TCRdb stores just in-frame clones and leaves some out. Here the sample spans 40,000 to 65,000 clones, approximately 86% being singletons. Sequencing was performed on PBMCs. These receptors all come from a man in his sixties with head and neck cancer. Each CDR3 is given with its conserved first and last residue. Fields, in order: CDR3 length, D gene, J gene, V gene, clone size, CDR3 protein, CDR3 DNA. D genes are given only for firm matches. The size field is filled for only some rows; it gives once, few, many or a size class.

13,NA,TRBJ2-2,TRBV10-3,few,CAISRTDTGELFF,TGTGCCATCAGCCGGACAGACACCGGGGAGCTGTTTTTT
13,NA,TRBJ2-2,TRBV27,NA,CASSLSNTGELFF,TGTGCCAGCAGTCTCTCGAACACCGGGGAGCTGTTTTTT
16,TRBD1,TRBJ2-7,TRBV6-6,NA,CASSTTLTGESYEQYF,TGTGCCAGCAGCACAACCCTGACAGGGGAGTCCTACGAGCAGTACTTC
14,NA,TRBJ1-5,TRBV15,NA,CATSRVGSSGSQHF,TGTGCCACCAGTAGAGTTGGTTCATCGGGGTCCCAGCATTTT
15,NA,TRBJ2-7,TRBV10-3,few,CAISDNGAKHYEQYF,TGTGCCATCAGTGACAATGGGGCTAAGCACTACGAGCAGTACTTC
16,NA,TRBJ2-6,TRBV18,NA,CASSTDGGSGANVLTF,TGTGCCAGCTCTACGGACGGGGGCTCTGGGGCCAACGTCCTGACTTTC
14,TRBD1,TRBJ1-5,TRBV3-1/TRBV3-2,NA,CASSPQGAREPQHF,TGTGCCAGCAGCCCGCAGGGGGCGAGGGAGCCCCAGCATTTT
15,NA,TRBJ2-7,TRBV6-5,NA,CASRWIGADAGEQYF,TGTGCCAGCAGGTGGATTGGGGCCGACGCTGGGGAGCAGTACTTC
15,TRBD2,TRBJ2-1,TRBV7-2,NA,CASSKGLAGGVEQFF,TGTGCCAGCAGCAAGGGACTAGCGGGGGGGGTTGAGCAGTTCTTC
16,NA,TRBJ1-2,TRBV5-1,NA,CASSLDIQGHNYGYTF,TGCGCCAGCAGCTTGGACATCCAGGGCCATAACTATGGCTACACCTTC
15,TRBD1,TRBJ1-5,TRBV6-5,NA,CASSPGTADNQPQHF,TGTGCCAGCAGCCCCGGGACAGCGGATAATCAGCCCCAGCATTTT
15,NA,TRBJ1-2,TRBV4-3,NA,CASSQGHYGGYGYTF,TGCGCCAGCAGCCAGGGCCACTATGGAGGCTATGGCTACACCTTC
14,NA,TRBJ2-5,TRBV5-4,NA,CASSLPHTQETQYF,TGTGCCAGCAGCTTGCCGCATACGCAAGAGACCCAGTACTTC
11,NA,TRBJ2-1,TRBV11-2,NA,CASSLKQEQFF,TGTGCCAGCAGCTTAAAACAAGAGCAGTTCTTC
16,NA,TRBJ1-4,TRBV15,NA,CATSRDRKATNEKLFF,TGTGCCACCAGCAGAGACCGGAAAGCAACTAATGAAAAACTGTTTTTT
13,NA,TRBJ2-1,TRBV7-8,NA,CASSLTFGGEQFF,TGTGCCAGCAGCTTAACCTTTGGGGGTGAGCAGTTCTTC
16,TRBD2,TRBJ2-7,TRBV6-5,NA,CASSYSVASGAYEQYF,TGTGCCAGCAGTTACTCCGTGGCTAGCGGGGCGTACGAGCAGTACTTC
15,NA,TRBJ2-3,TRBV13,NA,CASSLSQDVTDTQYF,TGTGCCAGCAGCTTATCCCAGGATGTCACAGATACGCAGTATTTT
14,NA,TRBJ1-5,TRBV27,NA,CASSLSGIGQPQHF,TGTGCCAGCAGTTTATCAGGGATCGGTCAGCCCCAGCATTTT
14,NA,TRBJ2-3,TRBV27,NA,CASSSIRGTDTQYF,TGTGCCAGCAGTTCGATACGGGGCACAGATACGCAGTATTTT
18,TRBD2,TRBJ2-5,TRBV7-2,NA,CASSPGTSGRMPQETQYF,TGTGCCAGCAGCCCCGGGACTAGCGGGAGGATGCCTCAAGAGACCCAGTACTTC
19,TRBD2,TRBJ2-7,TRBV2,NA,CASSESEVLDGAGGPEQYF,TGTGCCAGCAGTGAAAGTGAGGTTCTGGATGGAGCGGGAGGGCCGGAGCAGTACTTC
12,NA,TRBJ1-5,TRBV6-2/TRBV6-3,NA,CASSGGNQPQHF,TGTGCCAGCAGTGGAGGAAATCAGCCCCAGCATTTT
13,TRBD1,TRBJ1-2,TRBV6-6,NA,CASNYRGDYGYTF,TGTGCCAGCAATTACAGGGGGGACTATGGCTACACCTTC
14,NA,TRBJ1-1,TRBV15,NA,CATSRDLKGSEAFF,TGTGCCACCAGCAGAGATCTGAAGGGTTCTGAAGCTTTCTTT
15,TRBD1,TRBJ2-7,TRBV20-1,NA,CSASVPGGQNYEQYF,TGCAGTGCTAGTGTCCCAGGGGGACAAAACTACGAGCAGTACTTC
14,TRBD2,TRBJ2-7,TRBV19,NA,CASSSTSGGYEQYF,TGTGCCAGTAGTTCGACTAGCGGGGGTTACGAGCAGTACTTC
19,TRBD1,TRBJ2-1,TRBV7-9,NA,CASSSNQLRDRGKYNEQFF,TGTGCCAGCAGCTCGAATCAATTGAGGGACAGGGGAAAATACAATGAGCAGTTCTTC
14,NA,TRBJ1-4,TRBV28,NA,CASSRGGAPEKLFF,TGTGCCAGCAGTCGAGGGGGGGCCCCAGAAAAACTGTTTTTT
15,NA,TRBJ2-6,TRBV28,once,CASSPLGPGANVLTF,TGTGCCAGCAGTCCCCTGGGCCCTGGGGCCAACGTCCTGACTTTC
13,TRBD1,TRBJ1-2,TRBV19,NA,CASSTGQGSGYTF,TGTGCCAGTAGTACCGGACAGGGAAGTGGCTACACCTTC
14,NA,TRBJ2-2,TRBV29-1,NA,CSVGGGANTGELFF,TGCAGCGTAGGGGGTGGGGCGAACACCGGGGAGCTGTTTTTT
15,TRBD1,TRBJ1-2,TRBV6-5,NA,CASSPTGGPNYGYTF,TGTGCCAGCAGTCCCACAGGGGGACCTAACTATGGCTACACCTTC
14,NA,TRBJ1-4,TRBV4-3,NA,CASSQDFGGEKLFF,TGCGCCAGCAGCCAAGATTTTGGGGGGGAAAAACTGTTTTTT
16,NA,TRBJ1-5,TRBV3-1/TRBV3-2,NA,CASSQDGGGSNQPQHF,TGTGCCAGCAGCCAAGATGGCGGGGGTAGCAATCAGCCCCAGCATTTT
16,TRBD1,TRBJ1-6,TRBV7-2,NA,CASSLAVRGGHSPLHF,TGTGCCAGCAGCTTAGCCGTCAGGGGGGGACATTCACCCCTCCACTTT
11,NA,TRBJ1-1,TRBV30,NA,CAWNGGMGAFF,TGTGCCTGGAATGGGGGGATGGGAGCTTTCTTT
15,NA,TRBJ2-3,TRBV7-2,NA,CASSQDYLSTDTQYF,TGTGCCAGCAGCCAGGACTATCTGAGCACAGATACGCAGTATTTT
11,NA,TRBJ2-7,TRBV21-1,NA,CAAGGRYEQYF,TGTGCTGCGGGCGGGAGGTACGAGCAGTACTTC
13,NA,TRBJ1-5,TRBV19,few,CASADSDDQPQHF,TGTGCCAGTGCCGACAGTGACGATCAGCCCCAGCATTTT
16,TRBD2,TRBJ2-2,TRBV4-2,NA,CASSQPGLAGTGELFF,TGTGCCAGCAGCCAACCTGGACTAGCGGGAACCGGGGAGCTGTTTTTT
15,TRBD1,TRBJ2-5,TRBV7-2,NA,CASSSDRGGGETQYF,TGTGCCAGCAGCTCAGACAGGGGAGGCGGAGAGACCCAGTACTTC
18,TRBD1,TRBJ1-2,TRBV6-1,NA,CASSESKGQAPGGGGYTF,TGTGCCAGCAGTGAGTCGAAGGGACAGGCCCCCGGCGGGGGAGGCTACACCTTC
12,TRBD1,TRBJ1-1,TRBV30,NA,CAGGTGYTEAFF,TGTGCCGGCGGGACAGGGTACACTGAAGCTTTCTTT
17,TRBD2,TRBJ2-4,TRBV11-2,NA,CASSLMGRTWAGDIQYF,TGTGCCAGCAGCTTAATGGGACGGACCTGGGCGGGGGACATTCAGTACTTC
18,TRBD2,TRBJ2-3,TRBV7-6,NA,CASSTGTSGSIGTDTQYF,TGTGCCAGCAGCACCGGGACTAGCGGGAGTATCGGCACAGATACGCAGTATTTT
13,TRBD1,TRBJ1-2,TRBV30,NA,CAWEGVRGLGYTF,TGTGCCTGGGAGGGGGTCAGGGGGCTTGGCTACACCTTC
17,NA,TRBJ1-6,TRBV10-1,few,CASSVPGQGSYNSPLHF,TGCGCCAGCAGTGTCCCGGGACAAGGTTCCTATAATTCACCCCTCCACTTT
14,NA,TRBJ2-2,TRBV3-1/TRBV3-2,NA,CASSPGLVGGELFF,TGTGCCAGCAGCCCCGGCCTTGTGGGCGGGGAGCTGTTTTTT
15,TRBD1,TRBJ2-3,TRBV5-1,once,CASSNGDRNTDTQYF,TGCGCCAGCTCCAATGGGGACAGGAACACAGATACGCAGTATTTT
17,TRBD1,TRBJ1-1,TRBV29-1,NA,CSATGGISRRMNTEAFF,TGCAGCGCCACAGGGGGGATATCCAGGCGCATGAACACTGAAGCTTTCTTT
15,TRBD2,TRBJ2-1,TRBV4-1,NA,CASSQGPSGSGEQFF,TGCGCCAGCAGCCAAGGTCCTAGCGGGAGTGGTGAGCAGTTCTTC
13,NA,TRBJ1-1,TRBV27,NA,CASSLSGGTEAFF,TGTGCCAGCAGTTTGTCGGGGGGTACTGAAGCTTTCTTT
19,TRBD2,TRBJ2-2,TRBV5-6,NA,CASSLPTSGRGLGTGELFF,TGTGCCAGCAGCTTACCGACTAGCGGGAGGGGACTGGGCACCGGGGAGCTGTTTTTT
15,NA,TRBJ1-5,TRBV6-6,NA,CASNSGPARNQPQHF,TGTGCCAGCAACTCAGGGCCAGCCAGAAATCAGCCCCAGCATTTT
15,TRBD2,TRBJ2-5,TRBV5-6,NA,CASSLGLAGQETQYF,TGTGCCAGCAGCTTGGGTCTAGCGGGACAAGAGACCCAGTACTTC